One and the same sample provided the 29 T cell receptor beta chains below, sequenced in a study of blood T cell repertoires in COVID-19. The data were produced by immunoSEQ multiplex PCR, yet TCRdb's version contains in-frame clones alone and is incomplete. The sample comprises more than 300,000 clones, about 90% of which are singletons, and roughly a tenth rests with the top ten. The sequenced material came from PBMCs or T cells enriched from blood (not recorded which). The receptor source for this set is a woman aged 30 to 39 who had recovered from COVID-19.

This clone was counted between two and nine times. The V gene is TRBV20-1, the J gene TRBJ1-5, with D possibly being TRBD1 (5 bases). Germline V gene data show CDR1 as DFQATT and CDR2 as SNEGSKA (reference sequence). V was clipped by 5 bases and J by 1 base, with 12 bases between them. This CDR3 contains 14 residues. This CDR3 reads CSAGDSFSNQPQHF. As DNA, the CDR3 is TGCAGTGCTGGTGACAGTTTCAGCAATCAGCCCCAGCATTTT.

The DNA of the CDR3 is TGCGCCAGCAGCAACCTTGTGGGAGTCAACTATGGCTACACCTTC. It specifies CASSNLVGVNYGYTF. The rearrangement links TRBV4-1 to TRBJ1-2; D is undetermined. CDR3 length: 15 amino acids. Per germline, CDR1 MGHRA and CDR2 YSYEKL. Trimming pared 5 bases from V and 2 bases from J, leaving 15 bases between.

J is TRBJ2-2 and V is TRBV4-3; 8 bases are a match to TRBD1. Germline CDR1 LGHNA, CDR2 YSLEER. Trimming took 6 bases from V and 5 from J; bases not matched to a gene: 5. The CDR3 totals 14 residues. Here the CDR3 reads CASRPGQGTGELFF. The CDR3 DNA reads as TGCGCCAGCAGACCCGGACAGGGTACCGGGGAGCTGTTTTTT.

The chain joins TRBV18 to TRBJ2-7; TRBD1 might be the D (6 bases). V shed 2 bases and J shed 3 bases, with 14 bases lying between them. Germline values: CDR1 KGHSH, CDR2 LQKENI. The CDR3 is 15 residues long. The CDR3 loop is CASSPGGGQIYEQYF. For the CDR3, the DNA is TGTGCCAGCTCACCAGGGGGCGGCCAAATCTACGAGCAGTACTTC.

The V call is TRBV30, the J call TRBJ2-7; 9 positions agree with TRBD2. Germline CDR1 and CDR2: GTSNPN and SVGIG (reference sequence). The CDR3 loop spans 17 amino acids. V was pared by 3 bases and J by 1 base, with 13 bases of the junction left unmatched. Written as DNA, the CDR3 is TGTGCCTGGAGACCCGGGGTAGCGGGAGATACGTCCTACGAGCAGTACTTC. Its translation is CAWRPGVAGDTSYEQYF.

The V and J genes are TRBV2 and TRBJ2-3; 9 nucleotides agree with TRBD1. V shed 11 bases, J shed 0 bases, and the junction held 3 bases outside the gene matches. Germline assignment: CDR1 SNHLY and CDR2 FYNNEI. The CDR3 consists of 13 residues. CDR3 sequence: CAGQGTSTDTQYF. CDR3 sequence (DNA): TGTGCCGGACAGGGGACTAGCACAGATACGCAGTATTTT.

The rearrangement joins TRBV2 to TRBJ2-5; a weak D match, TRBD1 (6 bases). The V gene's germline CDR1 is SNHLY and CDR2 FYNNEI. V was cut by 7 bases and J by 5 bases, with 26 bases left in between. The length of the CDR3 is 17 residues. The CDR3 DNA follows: TGTGCCAGCACCCCACTCCGGACAGCTCTTAACATGGAGACCCAGTACTTC. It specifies CASTPLRTALNMETQYF.

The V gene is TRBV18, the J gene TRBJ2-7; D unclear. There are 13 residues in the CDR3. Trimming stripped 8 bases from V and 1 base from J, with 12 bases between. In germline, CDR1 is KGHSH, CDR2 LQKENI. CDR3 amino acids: CASATGRSYEQYF. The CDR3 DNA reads TGTGCCAGCGCAACTGGCAGGTCCTACGAGCAGTACTTC.

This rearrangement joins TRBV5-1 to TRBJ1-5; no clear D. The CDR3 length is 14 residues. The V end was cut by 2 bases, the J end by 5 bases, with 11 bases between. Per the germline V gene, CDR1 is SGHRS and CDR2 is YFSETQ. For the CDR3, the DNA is TGCGCCAGCAGCTTAGGAGGGTCGGATCAGCCCCAGCATTTT. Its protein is CASSLGGSDQPQHF.

The CDR3 coding sequence is TGTGCCAGCACCAAACTGGGCAGCCTCTCTGGAAACACCATATATTTT. Encoded protein: CASTKLGSLSGNTIYF. The chain employs TRBV7-9 and TRBJ1-3, with D hard to call. This CDR3 is built from 16 residues. Between the trimmed V and J ends, which lost 7 bases and 0 bases, there was a span of 16 bases. Germline-derived CDR1 and CDR2 are SEHNR and FQNEAQ (reference sequence).

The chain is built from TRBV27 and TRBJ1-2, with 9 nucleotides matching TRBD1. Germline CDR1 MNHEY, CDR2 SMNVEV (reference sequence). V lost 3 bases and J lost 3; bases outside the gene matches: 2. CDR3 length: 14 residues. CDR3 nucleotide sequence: TGTGCCAGCAGTTTCACAGGGGGCCACTATGGCTACACCTTC. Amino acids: CASSFTGGHYGYTF.

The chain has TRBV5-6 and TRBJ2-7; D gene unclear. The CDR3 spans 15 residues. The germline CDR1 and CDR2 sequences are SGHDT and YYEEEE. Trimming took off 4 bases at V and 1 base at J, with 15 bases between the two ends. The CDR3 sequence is CASSPPFPRSYEQYF. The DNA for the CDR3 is TGTGCCAGCAGCCCGCCTTTTCCCCGGTCCTACGAGCAGTACTTC.

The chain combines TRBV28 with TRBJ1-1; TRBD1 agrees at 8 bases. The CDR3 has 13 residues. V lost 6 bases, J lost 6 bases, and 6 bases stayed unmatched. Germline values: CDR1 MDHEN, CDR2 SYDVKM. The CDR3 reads CASRLRGPSEAFF. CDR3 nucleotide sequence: TGTGCCAGCAGGCTCAGGGGGCCCTCTGAAGCTTTCTTT.

The CDR3 DNA reads TGTGCCAGCTCACCACCGACGACAGGGGGCGCGAGGGGAGCTTTCTTT. Protein sequence: CASSPPTTGGARGAFF. The genes are TRBV18 and TRBJ1-1, with 10 bases that match TRBD1. CDR3 length: 16 amino acids. J was trimmed by 10 bases and V by 0 bases; bases with no gene match: 11. Germline V CDR1 and CDR2: KGHSH, LQKENI.

The CDR3 nucleotides read TGTGCCAGCAGTTACCCGGGACAGGGCAATCAGCCCCAGCATTTT. Protein product: CASSYPGQGNQPQHF. The chain recombines TRBV6-2 or TRBV6-3 with TRBJ1-5; 8 bases line up with TRBD1. The CDR3 extends over 15 amino acids. With 2 bases clipped from V and 2 bases from J, the junction kept 2 bases outside the gene matches. From germline, CDR1 is MNHEY and CDR2 SVGEGT.

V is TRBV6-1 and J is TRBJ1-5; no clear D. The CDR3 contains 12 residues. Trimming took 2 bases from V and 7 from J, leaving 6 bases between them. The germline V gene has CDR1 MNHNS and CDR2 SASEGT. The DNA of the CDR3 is TGTGCCAGCAGTGAATATTTGCAGCCCCAGCATTTT. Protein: CASSEYLQPQHF.

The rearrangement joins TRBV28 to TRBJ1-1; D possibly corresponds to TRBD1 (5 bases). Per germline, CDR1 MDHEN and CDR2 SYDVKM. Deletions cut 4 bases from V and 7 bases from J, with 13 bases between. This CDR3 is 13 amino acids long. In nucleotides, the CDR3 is TGTGCCAGCAGTTCCCGGGGCGGGAGTGAAGCTTTCTTT. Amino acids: CASSSRGGSEAFF. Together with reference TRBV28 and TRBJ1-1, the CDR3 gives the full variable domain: DVKVTQSSRYLVKRTGEKVFLECVQDMDHENMFWYRQDPGLGLRLIYFSYDVKMKEKGDIPEGYSVSREKKERFSLILESASTNQTSMYLCASSSRGGSEAFFGQGTRLTVV.

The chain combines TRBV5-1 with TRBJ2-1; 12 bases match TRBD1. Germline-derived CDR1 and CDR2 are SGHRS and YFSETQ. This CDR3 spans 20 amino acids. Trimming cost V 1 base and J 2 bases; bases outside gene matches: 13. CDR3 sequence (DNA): TGCGCCAGCAGCTTGCCTGCGGGGGACAGGGGGCGAGTACCCTACAATGAGCAGTTCTTC. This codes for CASSLPAGDRGRVPYNEQFF. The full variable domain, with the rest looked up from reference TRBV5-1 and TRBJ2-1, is KAGVTQTPRYLIKTRGQQVTLSCSPISGHRSVSWYQQTPGQGLQFLFEYFSETQRNKGNFPGRFSGRQFSNSRSEMNVSTLELGDSALYLCASSLPAGDRGRVPYNEQFFGPGTRLTVL.

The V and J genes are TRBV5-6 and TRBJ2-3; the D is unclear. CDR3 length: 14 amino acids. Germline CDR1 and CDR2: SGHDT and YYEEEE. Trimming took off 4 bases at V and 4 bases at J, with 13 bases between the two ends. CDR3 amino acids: CASSPLSGADTQYF. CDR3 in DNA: TGTGCCAGCAGCCCACTTAGTGGAGCAGATACGCAGTATTTT.

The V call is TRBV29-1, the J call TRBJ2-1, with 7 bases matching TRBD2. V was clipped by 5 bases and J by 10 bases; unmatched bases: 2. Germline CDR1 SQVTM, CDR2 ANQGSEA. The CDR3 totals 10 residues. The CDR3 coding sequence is TGCAGCGTTAAGACTAGCGAGCAGTTCTTC. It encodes CSVKTSEQFF.

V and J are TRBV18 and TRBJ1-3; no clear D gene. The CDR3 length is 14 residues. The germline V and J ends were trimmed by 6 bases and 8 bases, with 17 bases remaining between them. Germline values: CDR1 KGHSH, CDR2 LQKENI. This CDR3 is CASSQTRTEDTIYF. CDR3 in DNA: TGTGCCAGCTCTCAGACCCGGACGGAGGACACCATATATTTT.

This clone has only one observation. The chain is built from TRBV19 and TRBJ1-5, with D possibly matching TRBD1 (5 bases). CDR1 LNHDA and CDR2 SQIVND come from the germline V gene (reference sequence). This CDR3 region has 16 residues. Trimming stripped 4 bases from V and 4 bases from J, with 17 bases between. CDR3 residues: CASSTGGGDHNQPQHF. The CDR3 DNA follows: TGTGCCAGTAGTACCGGCGGGGGAGACCATAATCAGCCCCAGCATTTT.

CDR3 residues: CASSYIGAAGTDTQYF. DNA of the CDR3: TGTGCCAGCAGCTATATTGGGGCTGCTGGCACAGATACGCAGTATTTT. The V call is TRBV7-2, the J call TRBJ2-3; D possibly corresponds to TRBD1 (5 bases). The CDR3 is made up of 16 amino acids. CDR1 is SGHTA, CDR2 FQGNSA, per germline. V lost 4 bases and J lost 1, with 15 bases in between.

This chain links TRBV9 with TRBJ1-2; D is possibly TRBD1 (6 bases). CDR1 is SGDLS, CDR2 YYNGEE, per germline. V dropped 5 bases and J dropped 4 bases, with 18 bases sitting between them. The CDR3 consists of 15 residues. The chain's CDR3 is CASSTSGDTGYGYTF. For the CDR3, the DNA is TGTGCCAGCAGTACTAGCGGGGACACGGGCTATGGCTACACCTTC.

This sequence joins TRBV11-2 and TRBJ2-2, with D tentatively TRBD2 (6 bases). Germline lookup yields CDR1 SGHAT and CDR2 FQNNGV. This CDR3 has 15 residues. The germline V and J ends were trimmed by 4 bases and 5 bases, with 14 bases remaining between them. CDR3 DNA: TGTGCCAGCAGCTCGGGAAGCGGGTTAACCGGGGAGCTGTTTTTT. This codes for CASSSGSGLTGELFF.

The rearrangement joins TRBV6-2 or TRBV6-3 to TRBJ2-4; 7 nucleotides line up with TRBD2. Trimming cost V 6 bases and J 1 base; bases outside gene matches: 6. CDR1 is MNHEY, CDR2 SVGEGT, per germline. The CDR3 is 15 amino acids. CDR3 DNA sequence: TGTGCCAGCAGGTACGGGAGGTCTGCCAAAAACATTCAGTACTTC. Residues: CASRYGRSAKNIQYF.

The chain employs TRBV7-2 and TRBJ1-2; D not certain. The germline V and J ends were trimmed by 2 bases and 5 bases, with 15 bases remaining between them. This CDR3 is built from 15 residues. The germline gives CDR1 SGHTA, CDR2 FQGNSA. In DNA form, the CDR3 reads TGTGCCAGCAGCTTACTAGGTGGGAGTAGATATGGCTACACCTTC. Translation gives CASSLLGGSRYGYTF.

DNA for the CDR3: TGTGCCAGCAGAGGGGGCAGATGTGGTGGCTACACCTTC. Amino acid sequence: CASRGGRCGGYTF. The chain recombines TRBV21-1 with TRBJ1-2; the tabulated D call, TRBD1, remains unverified against the DNA. TRBV21-1 represents a pseudogene. The length of the CDR3 is 13 residues.

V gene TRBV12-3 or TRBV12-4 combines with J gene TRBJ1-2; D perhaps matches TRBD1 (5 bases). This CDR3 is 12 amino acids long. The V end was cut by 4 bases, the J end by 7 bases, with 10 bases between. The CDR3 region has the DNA TGTGCCAGCAGTTCAGGGTTGAGTGGCTACACCTTC. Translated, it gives CASSSGLSGYTF.